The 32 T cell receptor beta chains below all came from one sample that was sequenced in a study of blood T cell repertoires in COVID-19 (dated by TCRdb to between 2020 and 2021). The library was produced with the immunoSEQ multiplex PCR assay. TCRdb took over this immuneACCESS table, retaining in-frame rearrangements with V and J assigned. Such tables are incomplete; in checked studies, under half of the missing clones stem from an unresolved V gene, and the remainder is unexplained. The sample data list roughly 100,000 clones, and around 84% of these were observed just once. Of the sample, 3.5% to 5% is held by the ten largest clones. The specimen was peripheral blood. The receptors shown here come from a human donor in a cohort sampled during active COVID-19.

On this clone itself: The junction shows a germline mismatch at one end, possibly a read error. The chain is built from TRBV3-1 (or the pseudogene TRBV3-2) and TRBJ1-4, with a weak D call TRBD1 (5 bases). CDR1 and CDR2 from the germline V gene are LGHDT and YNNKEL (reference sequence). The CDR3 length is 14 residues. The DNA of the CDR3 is TGTGCCAGCAGCCAGGGGGGTATTGGAGAAAGACTGTTTTTT. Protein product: CASSQGGIGERLFF.

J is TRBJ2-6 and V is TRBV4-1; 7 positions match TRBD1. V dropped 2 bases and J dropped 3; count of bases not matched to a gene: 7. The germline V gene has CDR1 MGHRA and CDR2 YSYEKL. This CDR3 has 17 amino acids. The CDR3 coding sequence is TGCGCCAGCAGCCAACAATACAGGGGTGATGGGGCCAACGTCCTGACTTTC. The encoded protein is CASSQQYRGDGANVLTF.

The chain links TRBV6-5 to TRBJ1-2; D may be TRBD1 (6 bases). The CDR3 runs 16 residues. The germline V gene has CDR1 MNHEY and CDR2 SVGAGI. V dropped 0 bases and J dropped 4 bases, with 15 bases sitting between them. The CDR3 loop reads CASSYSSQGWGYGYTF. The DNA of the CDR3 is TGTGCCAGCAGTTACTCGTCCCAGGGGTGGGGCTATGGCTACACCTTC.

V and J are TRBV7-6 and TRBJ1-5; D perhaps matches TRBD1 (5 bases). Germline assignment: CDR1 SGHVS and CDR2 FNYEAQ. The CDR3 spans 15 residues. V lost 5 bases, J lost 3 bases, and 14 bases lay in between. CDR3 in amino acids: CASSRTGGYNQPQHF. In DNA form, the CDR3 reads TGTGCCAGCAGCCGAACGGGGGGTTACAATCAGCCCCAGCATTTT. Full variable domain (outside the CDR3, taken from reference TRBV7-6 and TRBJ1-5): GAGVSQSPRYKVTKRGQDVALRCDPISGHVSLYWYRQALGQGPEFLTYFNYEAQQDKSGLPNDRFSAERPEGSISTLTIQRTEQRDSAMYRCASSRTGGYNQPQHFGDGTRLSIL.

The CDR3 region is CAISSTGQETQYF. CDR3 nucleotides: TGTGCCATCAGCTCAACGGGGCAAGAGACCCAGTACTTC. The chain links TRBV10-3 to TRBJ2-5, with D possibly being TRBD2 (5 bases). From germline, CDR1 is ENHRY and CDR2 SYGVKD. This CDR3 spans 13 amino acids. The V end lost 6 bases, the J end lost 2 bases, and 10 bases lay between the germline ends.

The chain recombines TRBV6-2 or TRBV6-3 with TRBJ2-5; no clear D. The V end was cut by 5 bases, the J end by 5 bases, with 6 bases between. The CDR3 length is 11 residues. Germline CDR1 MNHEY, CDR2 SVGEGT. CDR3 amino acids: CASSPLETQYF. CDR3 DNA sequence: TGTGCCAGCAGTCCCTTGGAGACCCAGTACTTC.

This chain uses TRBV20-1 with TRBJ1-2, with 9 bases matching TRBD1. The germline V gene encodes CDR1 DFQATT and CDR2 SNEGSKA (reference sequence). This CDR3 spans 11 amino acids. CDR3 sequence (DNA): TGCAGCGGGACAGGGAACTATGGCTACACCTTC. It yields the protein CSGTGNYGYTF.

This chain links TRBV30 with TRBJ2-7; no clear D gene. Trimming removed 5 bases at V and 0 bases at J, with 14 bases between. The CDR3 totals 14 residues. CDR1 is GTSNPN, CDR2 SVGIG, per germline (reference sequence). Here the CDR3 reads CAWGRGSSSYEQYF. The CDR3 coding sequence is TGTGCCTGGGGGCGCGGCAGCTCCTCCTACGAGCAGTACTTC.

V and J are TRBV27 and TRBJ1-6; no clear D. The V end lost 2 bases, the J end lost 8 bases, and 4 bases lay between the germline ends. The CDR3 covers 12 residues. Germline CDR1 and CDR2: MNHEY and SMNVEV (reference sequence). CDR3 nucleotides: TGTGCCAGCAGTTTACTCGATTCACCCCTCCACTTT. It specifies CASSLLDSPLHF.

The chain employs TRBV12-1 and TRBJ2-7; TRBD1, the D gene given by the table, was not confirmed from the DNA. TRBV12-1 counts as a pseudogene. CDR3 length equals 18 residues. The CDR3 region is CASSFAAQGALDSYEQYF. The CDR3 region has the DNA TGTGCCAGCAGCTTTGCGGCACAGGGGGCTCTGGACTCCTACGAGCAGTACTTC.

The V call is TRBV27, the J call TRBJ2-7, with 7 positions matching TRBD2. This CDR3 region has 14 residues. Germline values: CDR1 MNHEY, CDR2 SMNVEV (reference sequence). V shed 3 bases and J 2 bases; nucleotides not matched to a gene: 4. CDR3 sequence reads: CASSLAGTTYEQYF. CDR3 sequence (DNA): TGTGCCAGCAGTTTGGCCGGGACTACCTACGAGCAGTACTTC.

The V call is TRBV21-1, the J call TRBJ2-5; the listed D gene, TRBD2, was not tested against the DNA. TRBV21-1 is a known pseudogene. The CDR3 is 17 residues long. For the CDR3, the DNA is TGTGCCAGCAGCAAAACGGGGACTAGCGGGGGGTATAAGACCCAGTACTTC. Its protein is CASSKTGTSGGYKTQYF.

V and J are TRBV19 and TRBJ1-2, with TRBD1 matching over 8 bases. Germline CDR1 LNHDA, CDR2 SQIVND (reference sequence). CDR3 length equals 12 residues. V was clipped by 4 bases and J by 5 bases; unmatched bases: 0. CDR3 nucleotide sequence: TGTGCCAGTAGTAGGACAGGGTATGGCTACACCTTC. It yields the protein CASSRTGYGYTF.

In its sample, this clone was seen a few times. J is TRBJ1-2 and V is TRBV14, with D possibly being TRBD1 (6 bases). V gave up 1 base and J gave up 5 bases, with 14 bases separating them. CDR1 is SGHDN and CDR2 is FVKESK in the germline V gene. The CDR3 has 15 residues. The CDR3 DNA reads TGTGCCAGCAGCCAAGTCACAGGGTGGAAATATGGCTACACCTTC. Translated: CASSQVTGWKYGYTF. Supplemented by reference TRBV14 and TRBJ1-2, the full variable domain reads EAGVTQFPSHSVIEKGQTVTLRCDPISGHDNLYWYRRVMGKEIKFLLHFVKESKQDESGMPNNRFLAERTGGTYSTLKVQPAELEDSGVYFCASSQVTGWKYGYTFGSGTRLTVV.

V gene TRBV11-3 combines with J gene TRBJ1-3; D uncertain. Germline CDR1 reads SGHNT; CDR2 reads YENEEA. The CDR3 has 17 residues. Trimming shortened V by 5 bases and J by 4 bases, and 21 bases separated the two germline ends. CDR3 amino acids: CASSAKIRMLVGNTIYF. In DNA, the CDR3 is TGTGCCAGCAGCGCTAAAATAAGGATGCTAGTGGGAAACACCATATATTTT. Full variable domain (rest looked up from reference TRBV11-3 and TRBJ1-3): EAGVVQSPRYKIIEKKQPVAFWCNPISGHNTLYWYLQNLGQGPELLIRYENEEAVDDSQLPKDRFSAERLKGVDSTLKIQPAELGDSAVYLCASSAKIRMLVGNTIYFGEGSWLTVV.

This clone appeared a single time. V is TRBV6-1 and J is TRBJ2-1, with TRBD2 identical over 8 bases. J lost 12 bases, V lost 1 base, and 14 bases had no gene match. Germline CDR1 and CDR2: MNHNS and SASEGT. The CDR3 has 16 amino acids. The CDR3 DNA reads TGTGCCAGCAGTGAAGGGGGTAGCGGGGTCTATAGAGGGCAGTTCTTC. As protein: CASSEGGSGVYRGQFF.

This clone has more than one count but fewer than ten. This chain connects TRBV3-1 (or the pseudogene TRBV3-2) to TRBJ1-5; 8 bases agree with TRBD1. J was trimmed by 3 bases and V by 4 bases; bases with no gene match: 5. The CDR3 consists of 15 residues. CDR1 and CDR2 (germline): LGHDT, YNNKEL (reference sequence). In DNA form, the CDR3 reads TGTGCCAGCAGCCTAGGGACAGGCCCCAATCAGCCCCAGCATTTT. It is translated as CASSLGTGPNQPQHF.

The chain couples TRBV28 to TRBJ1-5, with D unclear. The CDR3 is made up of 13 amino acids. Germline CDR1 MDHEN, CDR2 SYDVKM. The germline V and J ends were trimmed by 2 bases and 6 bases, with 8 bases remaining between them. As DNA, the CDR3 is TGTGCCAGCAGTTTAACTCGTATTCAGCCCCAGCATTTT. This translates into CASSLTRIQPQHF.

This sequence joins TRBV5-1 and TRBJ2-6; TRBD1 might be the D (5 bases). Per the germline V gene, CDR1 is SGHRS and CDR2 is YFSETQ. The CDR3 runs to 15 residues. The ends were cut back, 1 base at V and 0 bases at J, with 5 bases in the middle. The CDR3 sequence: CASSLQGSGANVLTF. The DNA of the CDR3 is TGCGCCAGCAGCTTGCAGGGCTCTGGGGCCAACGTCCTGACTTTC.

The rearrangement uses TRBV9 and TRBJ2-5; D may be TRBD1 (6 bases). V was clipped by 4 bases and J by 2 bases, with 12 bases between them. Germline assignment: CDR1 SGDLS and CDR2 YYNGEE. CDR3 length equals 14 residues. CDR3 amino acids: CASSPGQLQETQYF. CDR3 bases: TGTGCCAGCAGCCCGGGACAATTACAAGAGACCCAGTACTTC.

CDR3 nucleotides: TGCGCCAGCAGCCCCTTCTACACCGGGGAGCTGTTTTTT. Its translation: CASSPFYTGELFF. This chain joins TRBV4-1 and TRBJ2-2; no clear D. The CDR3 extends over 13 amino acids. The V and J ends lost 4 bases and 3 bases respectively, with 6 bases between them. The V gene's germline CDR1 is MGHRA and CDR2 YSYEKL.

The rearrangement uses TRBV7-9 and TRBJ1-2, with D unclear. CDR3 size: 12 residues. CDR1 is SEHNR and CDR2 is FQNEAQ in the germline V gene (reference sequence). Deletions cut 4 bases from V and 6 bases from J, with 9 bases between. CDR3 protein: CASSSSEDGYTF. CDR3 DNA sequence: TGTGCCAGCAGCTCTTCGGAGGATGGCTACACCTTC.

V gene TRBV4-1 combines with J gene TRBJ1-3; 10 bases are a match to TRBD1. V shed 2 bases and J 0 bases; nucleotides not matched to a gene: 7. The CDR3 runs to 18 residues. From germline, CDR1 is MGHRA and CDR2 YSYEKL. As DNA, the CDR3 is TGCGCCAGCAGCCAATGGGACAGGGGCCAAGGCTCTGGAAACACCATATATTTT. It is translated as CASSQWDRGQGSGNTIYF.

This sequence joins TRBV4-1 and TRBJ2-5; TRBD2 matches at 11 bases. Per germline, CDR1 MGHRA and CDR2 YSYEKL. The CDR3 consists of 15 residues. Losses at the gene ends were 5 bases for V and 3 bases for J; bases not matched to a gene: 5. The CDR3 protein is CASSSRLAGKETQYF. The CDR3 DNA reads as TGCGCCAGCAGCTCCAGACTAGCGGGGAAAGAGACCCAGTACTTC.

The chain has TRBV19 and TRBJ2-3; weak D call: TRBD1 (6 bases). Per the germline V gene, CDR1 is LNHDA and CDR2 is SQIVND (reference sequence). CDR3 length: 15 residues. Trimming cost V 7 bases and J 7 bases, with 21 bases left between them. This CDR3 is CASTALQGNLNTQYF. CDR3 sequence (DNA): TGTGCCAGTACCGCGCTACAGGGAAATCTGAATACGCAGTATTTT.

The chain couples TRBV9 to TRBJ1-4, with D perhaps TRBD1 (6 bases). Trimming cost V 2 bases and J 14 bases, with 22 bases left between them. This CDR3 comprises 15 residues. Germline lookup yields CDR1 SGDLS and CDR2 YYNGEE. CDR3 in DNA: TGTGCCAGCAGCGTTAAAGGGGGAAATACTGGCGAGCTGTTTTTT. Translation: CASSVKGGNTGELFF.

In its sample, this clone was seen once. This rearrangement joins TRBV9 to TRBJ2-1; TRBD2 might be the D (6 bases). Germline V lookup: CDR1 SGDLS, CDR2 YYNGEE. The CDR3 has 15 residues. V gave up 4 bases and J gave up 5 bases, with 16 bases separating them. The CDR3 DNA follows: TGTGCCAGCAGCATGATGGGCGGGGCTGACAATGAGCAGTTCTTC. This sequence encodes CASSMMGGADNEQFF.

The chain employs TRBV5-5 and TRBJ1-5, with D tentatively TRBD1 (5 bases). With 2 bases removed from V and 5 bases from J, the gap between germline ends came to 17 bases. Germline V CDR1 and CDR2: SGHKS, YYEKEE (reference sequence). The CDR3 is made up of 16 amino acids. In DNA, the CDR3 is TGTGCCAGCAGCTTATCGGTTGGGCGGGGCTATCAGCCCCAGCATTTT. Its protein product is CASSLSVGRGYQPQHF.

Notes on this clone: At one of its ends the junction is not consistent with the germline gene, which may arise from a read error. CDR3 region: CATSSFRGPQHF. CDR3 nucleotide sequence: TGTGCCACCAGTAGTTTCAGGGGGCCCCAGCATTTT. This chain connects TRBV28 to TRBJ1-5, with D possibly being TRBD1 (6 bases). In germline, CDR1 is MDHEN, CDR2 SYDVKM. This CDR3 contains 12 residues.

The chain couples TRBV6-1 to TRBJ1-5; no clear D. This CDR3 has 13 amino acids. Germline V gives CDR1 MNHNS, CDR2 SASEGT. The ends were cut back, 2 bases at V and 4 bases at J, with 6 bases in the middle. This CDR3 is CASSEFGNQPQHF. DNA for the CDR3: TGTGCCAGCAGTGAATTCGGGAATCAGCCCCAGCATTTT.

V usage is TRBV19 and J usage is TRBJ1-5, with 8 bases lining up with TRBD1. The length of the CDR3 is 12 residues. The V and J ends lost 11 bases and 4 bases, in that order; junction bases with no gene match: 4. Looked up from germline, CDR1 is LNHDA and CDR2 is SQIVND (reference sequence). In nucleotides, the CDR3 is TGTGCCGGGAGACAGGGGAATCAGCCCCAGCATTTT. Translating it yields CAGRQGNQPQHF.

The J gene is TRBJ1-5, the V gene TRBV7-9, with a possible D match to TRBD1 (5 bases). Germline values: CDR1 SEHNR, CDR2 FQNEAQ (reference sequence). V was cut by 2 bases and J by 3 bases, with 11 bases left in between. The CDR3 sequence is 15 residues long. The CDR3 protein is CASSLSGGANQPQHF. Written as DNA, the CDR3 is TGTGCCAGCAGCTTAAGTGGAGGGGCCAATCAGCCCCAGCATTTT.